This T cell receptor (beta chain) was found in a study of T cell responses to AZD1222 COVID-19 vaccine. Study outcomes and limitations: A mostly white British donor set with more females was recruited, and clonal diversity was possibly underestimated.

Produced via immunoSEQ multiplex PCR; TCRdb's table is partial and in-frame only. This sample has about 66,000 clones, with over 65% found just once. This clone showed up just once. Its target is not known. This CDR3 has 14 residues. Trimming removed 1 base from V and 6 bases from J; junction bases left unmatched: 2. Per germline, CDR1 SEHNR and CDR2 FQNEAQ (reference sequence). The source was peripheral blood, collected 28 days after the second AZD1222 dose. This receptor was obtained from an adult who received the AZD1222 COVID-19 vaccine. V usage is TRBV7-9 and J usage is TRBJ2-1, with 8 bases fitting TRBD1. The CDR3 region has the DNA TGTGCCAGCAGCTTAGGGACAGGGATCAATGAGCAGTTCTTC. This sequence encodes CASSLGTGINEQFF.